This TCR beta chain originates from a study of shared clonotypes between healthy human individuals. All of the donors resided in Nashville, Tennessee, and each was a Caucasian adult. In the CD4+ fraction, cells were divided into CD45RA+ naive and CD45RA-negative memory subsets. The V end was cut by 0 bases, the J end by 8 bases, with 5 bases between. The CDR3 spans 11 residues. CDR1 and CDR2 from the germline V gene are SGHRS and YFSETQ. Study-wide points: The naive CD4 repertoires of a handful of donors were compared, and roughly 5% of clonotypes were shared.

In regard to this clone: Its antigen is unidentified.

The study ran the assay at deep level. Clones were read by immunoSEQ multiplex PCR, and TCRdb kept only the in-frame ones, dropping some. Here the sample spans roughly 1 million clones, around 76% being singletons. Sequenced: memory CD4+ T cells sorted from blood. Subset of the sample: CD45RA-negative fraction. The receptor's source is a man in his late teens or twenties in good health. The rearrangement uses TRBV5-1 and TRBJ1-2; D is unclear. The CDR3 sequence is CASSLDVGYTF. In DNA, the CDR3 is TGCGCCAGCAGCTTGGATGTGGGCTACACCTTC.